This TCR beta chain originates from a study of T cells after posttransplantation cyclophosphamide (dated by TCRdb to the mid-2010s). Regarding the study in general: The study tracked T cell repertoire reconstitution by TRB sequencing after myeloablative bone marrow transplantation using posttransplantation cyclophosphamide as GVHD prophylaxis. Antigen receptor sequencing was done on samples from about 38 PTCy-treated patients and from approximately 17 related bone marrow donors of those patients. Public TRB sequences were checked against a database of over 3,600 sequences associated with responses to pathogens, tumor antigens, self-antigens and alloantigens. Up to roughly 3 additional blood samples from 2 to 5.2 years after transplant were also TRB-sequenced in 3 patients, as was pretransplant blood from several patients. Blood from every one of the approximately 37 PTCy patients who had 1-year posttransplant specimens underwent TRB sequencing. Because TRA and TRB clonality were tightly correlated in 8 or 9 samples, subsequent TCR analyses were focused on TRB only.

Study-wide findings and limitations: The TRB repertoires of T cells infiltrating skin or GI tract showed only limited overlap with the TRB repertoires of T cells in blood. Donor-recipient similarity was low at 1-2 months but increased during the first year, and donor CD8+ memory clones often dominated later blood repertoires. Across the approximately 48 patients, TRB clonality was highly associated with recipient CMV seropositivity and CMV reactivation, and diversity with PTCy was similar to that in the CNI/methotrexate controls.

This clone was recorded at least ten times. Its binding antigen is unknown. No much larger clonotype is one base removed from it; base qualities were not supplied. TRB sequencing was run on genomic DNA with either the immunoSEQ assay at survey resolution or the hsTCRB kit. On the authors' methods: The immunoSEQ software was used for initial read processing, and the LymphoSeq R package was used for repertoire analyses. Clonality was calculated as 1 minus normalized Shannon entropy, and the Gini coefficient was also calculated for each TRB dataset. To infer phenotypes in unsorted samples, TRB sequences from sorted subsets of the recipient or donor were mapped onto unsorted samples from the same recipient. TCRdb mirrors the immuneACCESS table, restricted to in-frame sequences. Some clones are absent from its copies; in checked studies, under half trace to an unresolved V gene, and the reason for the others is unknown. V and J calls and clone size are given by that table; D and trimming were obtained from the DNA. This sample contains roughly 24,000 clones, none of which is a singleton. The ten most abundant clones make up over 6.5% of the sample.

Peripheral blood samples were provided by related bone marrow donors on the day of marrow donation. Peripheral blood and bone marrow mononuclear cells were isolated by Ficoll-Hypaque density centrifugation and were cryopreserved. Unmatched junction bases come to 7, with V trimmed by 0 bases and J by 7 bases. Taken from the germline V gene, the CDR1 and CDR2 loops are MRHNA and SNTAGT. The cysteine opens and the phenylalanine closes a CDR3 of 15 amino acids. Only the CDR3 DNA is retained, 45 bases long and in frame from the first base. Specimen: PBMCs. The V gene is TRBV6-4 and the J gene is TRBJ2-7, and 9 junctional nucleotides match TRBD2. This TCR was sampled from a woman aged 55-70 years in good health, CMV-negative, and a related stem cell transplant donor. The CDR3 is CASSDSGREGKEQYF. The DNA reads TGTGCCAGCAGTGACTCCGGGCGGGAGGGCAAGGAGCAGTACTTC.